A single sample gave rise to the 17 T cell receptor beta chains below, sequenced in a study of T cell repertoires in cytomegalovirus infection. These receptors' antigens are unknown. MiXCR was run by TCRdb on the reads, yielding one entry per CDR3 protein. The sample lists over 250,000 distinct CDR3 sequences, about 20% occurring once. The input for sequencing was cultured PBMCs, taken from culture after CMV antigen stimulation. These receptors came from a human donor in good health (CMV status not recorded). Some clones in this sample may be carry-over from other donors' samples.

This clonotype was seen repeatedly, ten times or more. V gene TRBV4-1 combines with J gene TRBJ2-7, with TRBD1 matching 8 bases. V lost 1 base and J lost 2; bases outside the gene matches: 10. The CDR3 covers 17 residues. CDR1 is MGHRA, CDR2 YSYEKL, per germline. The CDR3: CASSQVGTGGSPYEQYF. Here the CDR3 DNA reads TGCGCCAGCAGCCAAGTTGGGACAGGAGGGTCCCCCTACGAGCAGTACTTC.

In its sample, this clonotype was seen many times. As DNA, the CDR3 is TGTGCCAGCAGCTCAGGACAGGGCACTTTAAAAGAAAAACTGTTTTTT. This encodes CASSSGQGTLKEKLFF. This chain links TRBV7-2 with TRBJ1-4; 8 bases line up with TRBD1. The V and J ends lost 4 bases and 8 bases, in that order; junction bases with no gene match: 12. Looked up from germline, CDR1 is SGHTA and CDR2 is FQGNSA. CDR3 length equals 16 residues.

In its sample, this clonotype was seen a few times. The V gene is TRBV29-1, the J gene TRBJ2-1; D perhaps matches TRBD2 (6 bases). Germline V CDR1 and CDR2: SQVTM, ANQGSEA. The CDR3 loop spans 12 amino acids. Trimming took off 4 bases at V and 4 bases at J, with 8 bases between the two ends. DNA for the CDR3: TGCAGCGTTGGCGGGATTTACAATGAGCAGTTCTTC. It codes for CSVGGIYNEQFF.

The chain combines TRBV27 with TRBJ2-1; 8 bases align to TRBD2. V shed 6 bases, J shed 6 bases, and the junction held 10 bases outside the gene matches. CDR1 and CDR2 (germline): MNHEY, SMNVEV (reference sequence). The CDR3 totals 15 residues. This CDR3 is CASSFRTSQSNEQFF. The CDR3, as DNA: TGTGCCAGCAGCTTTCGGACTAGCCAATCCAATGAGCAGTTCTTC.

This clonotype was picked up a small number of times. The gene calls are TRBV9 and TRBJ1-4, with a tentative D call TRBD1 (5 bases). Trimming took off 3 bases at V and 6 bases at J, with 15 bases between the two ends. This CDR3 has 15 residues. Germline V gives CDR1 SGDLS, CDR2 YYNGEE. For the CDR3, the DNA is TGTGCCAGCAGCGGAGGGACCCTAGGGGATGAAAAACTGTTTTTT. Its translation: CASSGGTLGDEKLFF.

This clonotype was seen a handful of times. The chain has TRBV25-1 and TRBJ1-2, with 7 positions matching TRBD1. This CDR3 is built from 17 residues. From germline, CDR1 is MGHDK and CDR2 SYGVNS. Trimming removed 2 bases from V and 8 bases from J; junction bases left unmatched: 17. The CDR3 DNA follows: TGTGCCAGCAGTGAAGCCAACTTACGACAGGGTCTAGAAGGCTACACCTTC. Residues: CASSEANLRQGLEGYTF.

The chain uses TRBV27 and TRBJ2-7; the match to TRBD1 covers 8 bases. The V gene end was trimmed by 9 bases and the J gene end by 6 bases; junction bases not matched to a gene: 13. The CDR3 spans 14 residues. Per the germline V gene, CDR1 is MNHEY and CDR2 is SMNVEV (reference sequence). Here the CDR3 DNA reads TGTGCCAGTAAGAACGTCGGACAGGGTAGCGAGCAGTACGTC. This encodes CASKNVGQGSEQYV.

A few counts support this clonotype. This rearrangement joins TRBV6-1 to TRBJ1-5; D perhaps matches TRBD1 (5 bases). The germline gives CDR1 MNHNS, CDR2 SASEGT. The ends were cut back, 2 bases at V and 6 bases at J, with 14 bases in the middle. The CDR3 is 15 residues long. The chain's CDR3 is CASSEQGGTPQPQHF. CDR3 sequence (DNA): TGTGCCAGCAGTGAACAGGGCGGAACGCCTCAGCCCCAGCATTTT.

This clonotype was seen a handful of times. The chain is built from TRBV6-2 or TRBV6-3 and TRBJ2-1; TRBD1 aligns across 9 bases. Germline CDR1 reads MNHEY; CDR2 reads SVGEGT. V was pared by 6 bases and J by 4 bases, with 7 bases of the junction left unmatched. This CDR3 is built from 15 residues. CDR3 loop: CASRLRTGEYNEQFF. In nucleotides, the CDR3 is TGTGCCAGCAGACTCCGGACAGGGGAATACAATGAGCAGTTCTTC.

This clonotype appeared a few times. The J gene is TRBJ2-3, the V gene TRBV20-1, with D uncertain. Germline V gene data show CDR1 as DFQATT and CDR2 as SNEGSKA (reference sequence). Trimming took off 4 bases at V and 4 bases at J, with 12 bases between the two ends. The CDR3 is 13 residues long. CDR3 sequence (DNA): TGCAGTGCTAAAGTAGGACCGTCAGATACGCAGTATTTT. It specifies CSAKVGPSDTQYF.

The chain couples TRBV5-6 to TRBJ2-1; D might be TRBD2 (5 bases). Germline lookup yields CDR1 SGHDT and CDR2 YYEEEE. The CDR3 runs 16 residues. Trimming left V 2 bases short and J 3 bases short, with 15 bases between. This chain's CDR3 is CASSFSADLHYNEQFF. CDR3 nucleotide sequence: TGTGCCAGCAGCTTCTCAGCGGACCTTCACTACAATGAGCAGTTCTTC.

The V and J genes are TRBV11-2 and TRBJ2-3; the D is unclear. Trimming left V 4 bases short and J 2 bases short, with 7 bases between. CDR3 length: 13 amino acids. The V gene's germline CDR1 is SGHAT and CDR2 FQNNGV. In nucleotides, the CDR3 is TGTGCCAGCAGCTCCCAAGACACAGATACGCAGTATTTT. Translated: CASSSQDTDTQYF. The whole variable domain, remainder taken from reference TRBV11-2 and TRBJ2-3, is EAGVAQSPRYKIIEKRQSVAFWCNPISGHATLYWYQQILGQGPKLLIQFQNNGVVDDSQLPKDRFSAERLKGVDSTLKIQPAKLEDSAVYLCASSSQDTDTQYFGPGTRLTVL.

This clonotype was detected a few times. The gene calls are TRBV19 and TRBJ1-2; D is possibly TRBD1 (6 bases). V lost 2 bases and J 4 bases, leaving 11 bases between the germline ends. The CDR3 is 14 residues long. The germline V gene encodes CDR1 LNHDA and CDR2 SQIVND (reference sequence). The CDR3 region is CASSIKGGTYGYTF. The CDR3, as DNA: TGTGCCAGTAGTATAAAGGGGGGGACCTATGGCTACACCTTC.

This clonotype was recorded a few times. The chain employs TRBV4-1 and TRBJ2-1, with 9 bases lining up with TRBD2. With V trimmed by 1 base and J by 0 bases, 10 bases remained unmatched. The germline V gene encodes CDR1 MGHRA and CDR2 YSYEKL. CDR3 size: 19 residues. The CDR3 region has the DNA TGCGCCAGCAGCCAAGTTCCTAGCGGGGCCCAGAGCTCCTACAATGAGCAGTTCTTC. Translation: CASSQVPSGAQSSYNEQFF.

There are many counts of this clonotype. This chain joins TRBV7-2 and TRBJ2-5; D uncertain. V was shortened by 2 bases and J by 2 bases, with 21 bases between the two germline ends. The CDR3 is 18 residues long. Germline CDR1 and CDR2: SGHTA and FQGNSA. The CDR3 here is CASSLRALAGTRQETQYF. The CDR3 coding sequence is TGTGCCAGCAGCTTAAGGGCCCTCGCAGGTACTCGGCAAGAGACCCAGTACTTC. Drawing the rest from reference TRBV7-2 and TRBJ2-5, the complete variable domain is GAGVSQSPSNKVTEKGKDVELRCDPISGHTALYWYRQSLGQGLEFLIYFQGNSAPDKSGLPSDRFSAERTGGSVSTLTIQRTQQEDSAVYLCASSLRALAGTRQETQYFGPGTRLLVL.

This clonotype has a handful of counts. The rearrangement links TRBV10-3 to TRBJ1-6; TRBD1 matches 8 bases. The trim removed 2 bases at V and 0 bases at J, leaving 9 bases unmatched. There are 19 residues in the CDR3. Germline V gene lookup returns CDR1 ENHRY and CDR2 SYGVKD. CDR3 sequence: CAISETPGTGGSYNSPLHF. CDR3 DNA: TGTGCCATCAGTGAGACCCCCGGGACAGGAGGCTCCTATAATTCACCCCTCCACTTT.

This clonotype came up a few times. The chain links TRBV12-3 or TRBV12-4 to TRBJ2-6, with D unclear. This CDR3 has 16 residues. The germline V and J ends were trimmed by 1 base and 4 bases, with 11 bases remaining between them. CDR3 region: CASSLGAASGANVLTF. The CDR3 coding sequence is TGTGCCAGCAGTTTAGGGGCAGCTTCAGGGGCCAACGTCCTGACTTTC.